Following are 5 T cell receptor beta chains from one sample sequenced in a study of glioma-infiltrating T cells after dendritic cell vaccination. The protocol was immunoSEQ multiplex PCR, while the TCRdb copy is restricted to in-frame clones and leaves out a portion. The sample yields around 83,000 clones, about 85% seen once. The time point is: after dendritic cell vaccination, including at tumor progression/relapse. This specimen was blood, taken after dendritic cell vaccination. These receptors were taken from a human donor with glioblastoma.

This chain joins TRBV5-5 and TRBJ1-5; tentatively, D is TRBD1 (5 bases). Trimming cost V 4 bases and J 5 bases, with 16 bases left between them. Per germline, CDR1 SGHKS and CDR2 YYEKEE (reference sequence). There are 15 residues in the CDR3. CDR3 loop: CASSKGWRSDQPQHF. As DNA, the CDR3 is TGTGCCAGCAGCAAGGGGTGGCGGAGCGATCAGCCCCAGCATTTT.

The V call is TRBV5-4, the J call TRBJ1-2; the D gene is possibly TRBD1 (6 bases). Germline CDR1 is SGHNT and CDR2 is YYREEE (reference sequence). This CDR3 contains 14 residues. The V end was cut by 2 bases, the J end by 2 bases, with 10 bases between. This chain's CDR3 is CASSLGQMNYGYTF. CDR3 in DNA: TGTGCCAGCAGCTTAGGACAGATGAACTATGGCTACACCTTC.

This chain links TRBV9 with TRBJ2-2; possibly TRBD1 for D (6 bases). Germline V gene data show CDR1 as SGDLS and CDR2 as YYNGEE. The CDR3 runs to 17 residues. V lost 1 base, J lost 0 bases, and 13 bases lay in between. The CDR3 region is CASSVPQGLTNTGELFF. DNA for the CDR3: TGTGCCAGCAGCGTACCACAGGGCCTAACGAACACCGGGGAGCTGTTTTTT.

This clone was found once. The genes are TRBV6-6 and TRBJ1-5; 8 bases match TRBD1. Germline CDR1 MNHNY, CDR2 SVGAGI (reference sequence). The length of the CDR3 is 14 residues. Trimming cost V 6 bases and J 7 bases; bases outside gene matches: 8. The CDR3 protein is CASRPDRGGQPQHF. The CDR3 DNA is TGTGCCAGCAGACCTGACAGGGGTGGGCAGCCCCAGCATTTT.

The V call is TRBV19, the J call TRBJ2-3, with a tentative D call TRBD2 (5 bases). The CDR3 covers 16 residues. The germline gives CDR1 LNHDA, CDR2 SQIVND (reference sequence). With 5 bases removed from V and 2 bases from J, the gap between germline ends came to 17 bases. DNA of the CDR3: TGTGCCAGTAGTCGGGATTCGGGCGTTTACACAGATACGCAGTATTTT. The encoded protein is CASSRDSGVYTDTQYF.